This is a list of T cell receptor beta chains from one sample in a study of read filtering for tumor transcriptome and immune sequencing. One entry per CDR3 protein, called by TCRdb with MiXCR from the reads. The profile shows more than 35,000 distinct CDR3 sequences, roughly an eighth of them singletons. The source material was a population of CD138-negative cells sorted from bone marrow. The origin of the receptors is a donor at least 40 years old with multiple myeloma. The CDR3 runs from the conserved cysteine through the conserved F or W. Each record gives: clone size, V gene, D gene, J gene, CDR3 DNA, CDR3 protein. The D gene is left open where the match is weak. Only some rows state a clone size, as once, few, many or a class for expanded clones.

many	TRBV5-1	.	TRBJ2-5	TGCGCCAGCAGCACTTCAGGGGCGAACCAAGAGACCCAGTACTTC	CASSTSGANQETQYF
many	TRBV30	TRBD1	TRBJ2-7	TGTGCCTGGAGAGGGACAGGGGATATACTGTACTTC	CAWRGTGDILYF
many	TRBV20-1	TRBD2	TRBJ2-1	TGCGGTGCTAGAGGGACTAGCTCCCATGAGCAGTTCTTC	CGARGTSSHEQFF
many	TRBV20-1	.	TRBJ2-1	TGCAGTGCGCCGGACAGCTGGAAGGAGCAGTTCTTC	CSAPDSWKEQFF
few	TRBV20-1	TRBD1	TRBJ2-7	TGCAGTGCAGCCGGGACAGGGGCTTCCTACGAGCAGTACTTC	CSAAGTGASYEQYF
.	TRBV7-9	.	TRBJ2-3	TGTGCCAGCAGCTTAGTGGGAGCCACGGGGACAAAGTATTTT	CASSLVGATGTKYF
few	TRBV15	.	TRBJ2-1	TGTGCCACACTCGGAAGGGACGGAAACTCCTACAATGAGCAGTTCTTC	CATLGRDGNSYNEQFF
many	TRBV20-1	.	TRBJ1-6	TGCAGTGCCAGCACGGGTTATAATTCACCCCTCCACTTT	CSASTGYNSPLHF
many	TRBV30	.	TRBJ1-4	TGTGCCTGGCGGTTAGGTCGGCAGCGTAATGAAAAACTGTTTTTT	CAWRLGRQRNEKLFF
many	TRBV20-1	.	TRBJ2-4	TGCAGTGCTATTGGGCCGCCTCTAGCCAAAAACATTCAGTACTTC	CSAIGPPLAKNIQYF
.	TRBV29-1	.	TRBJ1-5	TGCAGCGTTGAGGACAATCCCAATCAGCCCCAGCATTTT	CSVEDNPNQPQHF
.	TRBV7-9	.	TRBJ2-7	TGTGCCAGCAGCTGGGAGGCGTACGAGCAGTACTTC	CASSWEAYEQYF
.	TRBV19	.	TRBJ2-2	TGTGCCAGTAGTATCGAGAGCACCGGGGAGCTGTTTTTT	CASSIESTGELFF
many	TRBV12-3/TRBV12-4	.	TRBJ1-2	TGTGCCAGCACCGAAAGGGGGGTTACCTATGGCTACACCTTC	CASTERGVTYGYTF
many	TRBV27	.	TRBJ2-3	TGTGCCAGCAGTTTAGGACAGATCCCTAGCACAGATACGCAGTATTTT	CASSLGQIPSTDTQYF
few	TRBV18	.	TRBJ1-1	TGTGCCAGCTCACCACGACAGATGAACACTGAAGCTTTCTTT	CASSPRQMNTEAFF
many	TRBV7-9	TRBD1	TRBJ1-1	TGTGCCAGCAGCCGAGGGGACAGGGAGACAACTGAAGCTTTCTTT	CASSRGDRETTEAFF
many	TRBV2	.	TRBJ2-2	TGTGCCAGCAGTGAACAGGGATTCGGGACCGGGGAGCTGTTTTTT	CASSEQGFGTGELFF
many	TRBV7-9	TRBD2	TRBJ2-1	TGTGCCAGCAGCTTGCTTGGTAGCGGGGGACAAAATGAGCAGTTCTTC	CASSLLGSGGQNEQFF
many	TRBV20-1	.	TRBJ2-7	TGCAGTGCTGGCCCGACAGCATCAAGCTACGAGCAGTACTTC	CSAGPTASSYEQYF
many	TRBV18	TRBD1	TRBJ1-1	TGTGCCAGCTCACCACGAACACAGGGGGCGAACACTGAAGCTTTCTTC	CASSPRTQGANTEAFF
many	TRBV29-1	TRBD1	TRBJ1-1	TGCAGCGTTGCCTACAGGGGTGACACTGAAGCTTTCTTT	CSVAYRGDTEAFF
many	TRBV6-1	.	TRBJ2-1	TGTGCCAGCAGTGACCCCGGGGGAGCGGTCTTTTATGATGAGCAGTTCTTC	CASSDPGGAVFYDEQFF
many	TRBV28	.	TRBJ2-3	TGTGCCAGCAGTTCGTTGCGTATTACGCAGTATTTT	CASSSLRITQYF
many	TRBV7-2	.	TRBJ1-1	TGTGCCAGCAGCAGAACAGAGTTGAACGGTGAAGCTTTCTTT	CASSRTELNGEAFF
many	TRBV28	.	TRBJ1-1	TGTGCCAGCAGTTTAACGGGGGGACCAGGGAACACTGAAGCTTTCTTT	CASSLTGGPGNTEAFF